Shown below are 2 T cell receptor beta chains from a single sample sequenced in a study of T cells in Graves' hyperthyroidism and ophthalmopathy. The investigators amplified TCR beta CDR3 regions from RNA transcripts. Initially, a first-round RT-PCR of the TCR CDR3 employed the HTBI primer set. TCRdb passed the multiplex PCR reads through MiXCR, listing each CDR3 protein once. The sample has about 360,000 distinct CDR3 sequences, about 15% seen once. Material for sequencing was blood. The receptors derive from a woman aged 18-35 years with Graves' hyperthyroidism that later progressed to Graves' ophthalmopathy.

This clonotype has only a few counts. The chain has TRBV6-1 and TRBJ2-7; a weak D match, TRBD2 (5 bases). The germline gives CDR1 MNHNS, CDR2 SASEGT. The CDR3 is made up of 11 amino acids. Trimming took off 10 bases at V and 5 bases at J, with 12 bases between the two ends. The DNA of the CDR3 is TGTGCCATCCGGGGTAAGGACGAGCAGTACTTC. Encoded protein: CAIRGKDEQYF.

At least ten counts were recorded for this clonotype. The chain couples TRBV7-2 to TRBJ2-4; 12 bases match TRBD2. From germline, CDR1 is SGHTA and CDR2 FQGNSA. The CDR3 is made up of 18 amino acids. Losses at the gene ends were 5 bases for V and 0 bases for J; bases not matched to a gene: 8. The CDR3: CASSTPTSGGLAKNIQYF. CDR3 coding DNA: TGTGCCAGCAGCACGCCGACTAGCGGGGGCTTAGCCAAAAACATTCAGTACTTC.